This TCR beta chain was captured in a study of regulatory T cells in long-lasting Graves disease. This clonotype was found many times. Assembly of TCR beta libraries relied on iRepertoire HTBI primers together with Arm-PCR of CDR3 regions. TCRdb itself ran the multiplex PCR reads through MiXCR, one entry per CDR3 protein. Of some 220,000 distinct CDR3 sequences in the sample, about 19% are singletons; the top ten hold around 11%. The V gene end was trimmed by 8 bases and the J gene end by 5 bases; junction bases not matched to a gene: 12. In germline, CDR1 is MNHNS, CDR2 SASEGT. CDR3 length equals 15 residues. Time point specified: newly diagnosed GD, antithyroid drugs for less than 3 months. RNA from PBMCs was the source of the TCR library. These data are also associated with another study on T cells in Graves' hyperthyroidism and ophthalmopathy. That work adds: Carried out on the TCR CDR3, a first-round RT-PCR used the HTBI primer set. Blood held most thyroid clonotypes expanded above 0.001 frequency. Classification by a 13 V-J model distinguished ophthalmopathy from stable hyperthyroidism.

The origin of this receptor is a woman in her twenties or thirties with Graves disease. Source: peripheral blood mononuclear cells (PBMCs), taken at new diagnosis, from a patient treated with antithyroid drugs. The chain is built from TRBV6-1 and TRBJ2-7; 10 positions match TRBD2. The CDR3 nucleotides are TGTGCCAGCCCCCCAGCAGCGGGAGGGCCTGACGAGCAGTACTTC. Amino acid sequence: CASPPAAGGPDEQYF.